This T cell receptor (beta chain) was sequenced during a study of cytomegalovirus exposure and HLA in healthy donors. Study-wide findings and caveats: TCR beta sequences reportedly predicted most subjects' HLA-A and HLA-B alleles accurately. It was in a later analysis that TCR association rates were seen to vary by HLA locus, highest for DRB1 and lowest for HLA-C. Analysis performed later found 16,951 TCR beta sequences associated with HLA alleles at 0.05 false discovery rate.

With regard to this clone: The antigen is unknown.

The PCR employed 60 Vbeta primers together with 13 Jbeta primers. The authors' processing: Per a later analysis, the number of unique TCR beta chains was around 80 million, of which 8.5 million to 11 million were shared. The assay was immunoSEQ multiplex PCR, and TCRdb's table has in-frame clones only and misses some. V and J calls and clone size are copied from that table; D and trimming were computed from the DNA. The sample records roughly 97,000 clones, roughly 9.1% being singletons. The V gene's germline CDR1 is SGDLS and CDR2 YYNGEE. The CDR3 consists of 17 residues. V lost 4 bases, J lost 8 bases, and 14 bases stayed unmatched.

Sequenced sample: PBMCs. This clonotype originated in a man in his forties or fifties in good health and CMV-seropositive. This chain links TRBV9 with TRBJ2-2; 10 bases agree with TRBD2. In DNA, the CDR3 is TGTGCCAGCAGCCCCTTCTTAGCGGGAGGAAACGTGGGGGAGCTGTTTTTT. This gives the protein CASSPFLAGGNVGELFF.